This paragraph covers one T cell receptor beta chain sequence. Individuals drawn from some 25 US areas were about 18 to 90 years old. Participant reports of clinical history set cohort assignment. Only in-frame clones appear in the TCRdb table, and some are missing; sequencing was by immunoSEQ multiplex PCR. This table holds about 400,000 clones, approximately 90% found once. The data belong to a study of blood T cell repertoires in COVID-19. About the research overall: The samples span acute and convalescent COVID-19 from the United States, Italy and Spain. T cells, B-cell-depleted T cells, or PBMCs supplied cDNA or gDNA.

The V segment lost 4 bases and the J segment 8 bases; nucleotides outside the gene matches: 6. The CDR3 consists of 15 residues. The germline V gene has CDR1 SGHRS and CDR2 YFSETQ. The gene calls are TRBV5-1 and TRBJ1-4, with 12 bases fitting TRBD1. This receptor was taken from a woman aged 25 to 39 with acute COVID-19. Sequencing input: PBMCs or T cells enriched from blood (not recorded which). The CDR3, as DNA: TGCGCCAGCAGCGAGGGGACAGGGGGCGCGGAAAAACTGTTTTTT. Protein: CASSEGTGGAEKLFF.